A single sample gave rise to the 20 T cell receptor beta chains below, sequenced in a study of cytomegalovirus exposure and HLA in healthy donors. Profiling relied on immunoSEQ multiplex PCR, and the TCRdb table lists in-frame clones only, not all of them. The data show some 110,000 clones, roughly nine tenths seen once. The sequenced sample was PBMCs. The receptor source for this set is a man in his late teens or twenties in good health and CMV-seropositive.

V usage is TRBV6-6 and J usage is TRBJ1-6; 7 bases fit TRBD1. The CDR3 covers 14 residues. V was clipped by 6 bases and J by 6 bases; unmatched bases: 5. CDR1 is MNHNY, CDR2 SVGAGI, per germline (reference sequence). The CDR3 DNA is TGTGCCAGCAGCCCACAGGGGATTAATTCACCCCTCCACTTT. It codes for CASSPQGINSPLHF.

The CDR3 protein is CATSDRRYDGYTF. In nucleotides, the CDR3 is TGTGCCACCTCCGACAGGCGCTACGATGGCTACACCTTC. V and J are TRBV19 and TRBJ1-2; maybe TRBD1 (6 bases). Trimming pared 10 bases from V and 6 bases from J, leaving 18 bases between. Germline values: CDR1 LNHDA, CDR2 SQIVND (reference sequence). CDR3 length equals 13 residues. Looking up the rest from reference TRBV19 and TRBJ1-2 gives the full variable domain: DGGITQSPKYLFRKEGQNVTLSCEQNLNHDAMYWYRQDPGQGLRLIYYSQIVNDFQKGDIAEGYSVSREKKESFPLTVTSAQKNPTAFYLCATSDRRYDGYTFGSGTRLTVV.

The chain joins TRBV4-3 to TRBJ2-7; TRBD1 matches 8 bases. V lost 3 bases and J lost 4; bases outside the gene matches: 8. The CDR3 length is 15 residues. CDR1 and CDR2 (germline): LGHNA, YSLEER. The CDR3 DNA reads as TGCGCCAGCAGCCAGGACCAGGGGGCGCGGTACGAGCAGTACTTC. Its protein product is CASSQDQGARYEQYF.

The chain is built from TRBV13 and TRBJ2-7; the match to TRBD2 covers 10 bases. The CDR3 spans 16 residues. The ends lost 5 bases at V and 3 bases at J; junction bases unmatched: 10. The germline V gene encodes CDR1 PRHDT and CDR2 FYEKMQ (reference sequence). CDR3 loop: CASSDHLTSGIYEQYF. CDR3 nucleotides: TGTGCCAGCAGCGACCACCTAACTAGCGGGATCTACGAGCAGTACTTC. Full variable domain (remainder filled in from reference TRBV13 and TRBJ2-7): AAGVIQSPRHLIKEKRETATLKCYPIPRHDTVYWYQQGPGQDPQFLISFYEKMQSDKGSIPDRFSAQQFSDYHSELNMSSLELGDSALYFCASSDHLTSGIYEQYFGPGTRLTVT.

This chain uses TRBV4-3 with TRBJ2-7, with D perhaps TRBD2 (6 bases). The CDR3 runs to 14 residues. CDR1 and CDR2 from the germline V gene are LGHNA and YSLEER. V was trimmed by 6 bases and J by 4 bases, leaving 16 bases between them. The CDR3 is CASSPTTGGYEQYF. The CDR3 DNA sequence: TGCGCCAGCAGTCCTACGACCGGGGGTTACGAGCAGTACTTC.

The V and J genes are TRBV11-2 and TRBJ1-2, with D maybe TRBD1 (5 bases). V was cut by 4 bases and J by 0 bases, with 12 bases left in between. The germline CDR1 and CDR2 sequences are SGHAT and FQNNGV. This CDR3 region has 15 residues. Written as DNA, the CDR3 is TGTGCCAGCAGCTCTGGCCTGACAGCTAACTATGGCTACACCTTC. Its protein is CASSSGLTANYGYTF.

The chain couples TRBV5-6 to TRBJ1-5, with 9 nucleotides matching TRBD1. Germline trimming cut 2 bases from V and 5 bases from J; bases unmatched to any gene: 5. Germline values: CDR1 SGHDT, CDR2 YYEEEE. CDR3 length equals 15 residues. CDR3 coding DNA: TGTGCCAGCAGCTTTGGAAACAGGGGGCATCAGCCCCAGCATTTT. This encodes CASSFGNRGHQPQHF. Complete variable domain (other parts from reference TRBV5-6 and TRBJ1-5): DAGVTQSPTHLIKTRGQQVTLRCSPKSGHDTVSWYQQALGQGPQFIFQYYEEEERQRGNFPDRFSGHQFPNYSSELNVNALLLGDSALYLCASSFGNRGHQPQHFGDGTRLSIL.

This chain joins TRBV4-1 and TRBJ2-7; maybe TRBD1 (5 bases). Deletions cut 4 bases from V and 5 bases from J, with 9 bases between. The V gene's germline CDR1 is MGHRA and CDR2 YSYEKL. The CDR3 has 12 amino acids. CDR3 nucleotide sequence: TGCGCCAGCAGCCTCTTAGGGGACGAGCAGTACTTC. Amino acid sequence: CASSLLGDEQYF.

The chain employs TRBV2 and TRBJ1-2, with 7 positions matching TRBD1. The CDR3 runs to 15 residues. Germline V gene sequence: CDR1 SNHLY, CDR2 FYNNEI. J lost 0 bases, V lost 5 bases, and 6 bases had no gene match. This CDR3 is CASSPGQTANYGYTF. The CDR3 nucleotides read TGTGCCAGCAGTCCGGGACAGACCGCTAACTATGGCTACACCTTC. Supplemented by reference TRBV2 and TRBJ1-2, the full variable domain reads EPEVTQTPSHQVTQMGQEVILRCVPISNHLYFYWYRQILGQKVEFLVSFYNNEISEKSEIFDDQFSVERPDGSNFTLKIRSTKLEDSAMYFCASSPGQTANYGYTFGSGTRLTVV.

The J gene is TRBJ2-7, the V gene TRBV11-2, with 8 positions matching TRBD1. The length of the CDR3 is 14 residues. With 2 bases clipped from V and 3 bases from J, the junction kept 3 bases outside the gene matches. Germline V gene lookup returns CDR1 SGHAT and CDR2 FQNNGV. The DNA for the CDR3 is TGTGCCAGCAGCTTACTCGGACAGGGCTACGAGCAGTACTTC. As protein: CASSLLGQGYEQYF.

The rearrangement links TRBV4-2 to TRBJ2-4, with D possibly being TRBD1 (5 bases). The germline V gene encodes CDR1 LGHNA and CDR2 YNFKEQ. CDR3 length equals 16 residues. Trimming shortened V by 4 bases and J by 0 bases, and 13 bases separated the two germline ends. CDR3: CASSLTPTEAKNIQYF. In DNA form, the CDR3 reads TGTGCCAGCAGCCTCACTCCGACAGAAGCCAAAAACATTCAGTACTTC.

The chain links TRBV4-3 to TRBJ2-6; D not resolved. The CDR3 is 13 residues long. V was shortened by 4 bases and J by 4 bases, with 5 bases between the two germline ends. Germline V CDR1 and CDR2: LGHNA, YSLEER. As DNA, the CDR3 is TGCGCCAGCAGCCCCCGGGGGGCCAACGTCCTGACTTTC. Protein sequence: CASSPRGANVLTF.

The chain combines TRBV7-9 with TRBJ2-6; D is unclear. CDR1 is SEHNR, CDR2 FQNEAQ, per germline (reference sequence). The CDR3 consists of 16 residues. V was shortened by 1 base and J by 0 bases, with 7 bases between the two germline ends. CDR3 sequence reads: CASSLVLSSGANVLTF. The DNA for the CDR3 is TGTGCCAGCAGCTTAGTATTGAGCTCTGGGGCCAACGTCCTGACTTTC. The full variable domain, rest sourced from reference TRBV7-9 and TRBJ2-6, is DTGVSQNPRHKITKRGQNVTFRCDPISEHNRLYWYRQTLGQGPEFLTYFQNEAQLEKSRLLSDRFSAERPKGSFSTLEIQRTEQGDSAMYLCASSLVLSSGANVLTFGAGSRLTVL.

This chain uses TRBV6-1 with TRBJ1-4; TRBD1 agrees at 8 bases. The V gene's germline CDR1 is MNHNS and CDR2 SASEGT. There are 13 residues in the CDR3. J gave up 8 bases and V 6 bases, and 5 bases lay outside the gene matches. CDR3 loop: CASSQDRVEKLFF. The CDR3 nucleotides are TGTGCCAGCAGCCAGGACAGGGTGGAAAAACTGTTTTTT.

The chain recombines TRBV15 with TRBJ1-1; no definite D call. V was pared by 0 bases and J by 1 base, with 3 bases between. This CDR3 is 13 amino acids long. The germline CDR1 and CDR2 sequences are LNHNV and YYDKDF (reference sequence). The CDR3 nucleotides are TGTGCCACCAGCAGAGACCGGAACACTGAAGCTTTCTTT. It yields the protein CATSRDRNTEAFF.

This sequence joins TRBV7-8 and TRBJ2-7; a possible D gene is TRBD1 (6 bases). Germline lookup yields CDR1 SGHVS and CDR2 FQNEAQ. CDR3 length equals 20 residues. With 5 bases removed from V and 4 bases from J, the gap between germline ends came to 33 bases. In nucleotides, the CDR3 is TGTGCCAGCAGCCCCTTAAGGATAGGCGCGATCACAGGGTCCGGGTACGAGCAGTACTTC. Amino acids: CASSPLRIGAITGSGYEQYF.

This chain joins TRBV18 and TRBJ1-2; tentative D call: TRBD1 (6 bases). Germline lookup yields CDR1 KGHSH and CDR2 LQKENI. The CDR3 spans 14 residues. V was pared by 2 bases and J by 3 bases, with 10 bases between. The CDR3 DNA reads as TGTGCCAGCTCACCAGAGGGGGTCGACTATGGCTACACCTTC. Protein: CASSPEGVDYGYTF.

CDR3 in DNA: TGTGCCAGTAACGAAAACAGGGGCGGCTCGGGGATAGAGTTCTTC. Translating gives CASNENRGGSGIEFF. V gene TRBV2 combines with J gene TRBJ2-1, with TRBD1 identical over 7 bases. Germline CDR1 reads SNHLY; CDR2 reads FYNNEI. This CDR3 is built from 15 residues. Trimming cost V 9 bases and J 14 bases; bases outside gene matches: 22. The full variable domain, with the rest looked up from reference TRBV2 and TRBJ2-1, is EPEVTQTPSHQVTQMGQEVILRCVPISNHLYFYWYRQILGQKVEFLVSFYNNEISEKSEIFDDQFSVERPDGSNFTLKIRSTKLEDSAMYFCASNENRGGSGIEFFGPGTRLTVL.

There are a few counts of this clone. The rearrangement uses TRBV27 and TRBJ1-6; no clear D gene. Germline V CDR1 and CDR2: MNHEY, SMNVEV (reference sequence). The length of the CDR3 is 15 residues. The germline V and J ends were trimmed by 3 bases and 10 bases, with 16 bases remaining between them. The CDR3 DNA reads TGTGCCAGCAGTTTCGGTGCAGGCTTTAGGTCACCCCTCCACTTT. This encodes CASSFGAGFRSPLHF.

This chain joins TRBV19 and TRBJ2-7; 14 bases line up with TRBD2. V lost 6 bases and J lost 3; bases outside the gene matches: 13. The germline V gene encodes CDR1 LNHDA and CDR2 SQIVND (reference sequence). This CDR3 contains 18 residues. Here the CDR3 DNA reads TGTGCCAGTAGCGCTCGGACTAGCGGGGGGCATGCGAACTACGAGCAGTACTTC. It codes for CASSARTSGGHANYEQYF.